The TCR beta chain described here comes from a study of Ad26.COV2.S vaccination and SARS-CoV-2 variants. Across the whole study: Intramuscular Ad26.COV2.S doses were given once or twice, 56 days apart. Overall study results and limits: Vaccinated individuals (as opposed to placebo recipients) had higher spike-specific TCR breadth. Possible underestimation of total T cell responses by the TCR breadth and depth analyses was noted.

V was cut by 6 bases and J by 4 bases, with 7 bases left in between. The CDR3 has 11 amino acids. TCRdb's copy holds only in-frame clones and misses some; the assay was immunoSEQ multiplex PCR. This sample yields more than 300,000 clones, of which 70% to 90% are seen a single time; under 2.5% belongs to the top ten. Treatment indicated: 15 to 20 received Ad26.COV2.S at low or high dose, single or two shots; five or six received placebo; per-sample allocation not given. Samples were taken on day 63 after the first vaccine or placebo injection. A note on this clone: Antigen specificity is unknown.

The sequence derives from a person aged 18-60 years who received the Ad26.COV2.S COVID-19 vaccine or a placebo. The V gene is TRBV12-3 or TRBV12-4, the J gene TRBJ2-7, with D uncertain. The source material was peripheral blood, sampled in a trial of Ad26.COV2.S vaccine versus placebo. The CDR3 sequence is CASSHRYEQYF. For the CDR3, the DNA is TGTGCCAGCAGCCACCGGTACGAGCAGTACTTC.